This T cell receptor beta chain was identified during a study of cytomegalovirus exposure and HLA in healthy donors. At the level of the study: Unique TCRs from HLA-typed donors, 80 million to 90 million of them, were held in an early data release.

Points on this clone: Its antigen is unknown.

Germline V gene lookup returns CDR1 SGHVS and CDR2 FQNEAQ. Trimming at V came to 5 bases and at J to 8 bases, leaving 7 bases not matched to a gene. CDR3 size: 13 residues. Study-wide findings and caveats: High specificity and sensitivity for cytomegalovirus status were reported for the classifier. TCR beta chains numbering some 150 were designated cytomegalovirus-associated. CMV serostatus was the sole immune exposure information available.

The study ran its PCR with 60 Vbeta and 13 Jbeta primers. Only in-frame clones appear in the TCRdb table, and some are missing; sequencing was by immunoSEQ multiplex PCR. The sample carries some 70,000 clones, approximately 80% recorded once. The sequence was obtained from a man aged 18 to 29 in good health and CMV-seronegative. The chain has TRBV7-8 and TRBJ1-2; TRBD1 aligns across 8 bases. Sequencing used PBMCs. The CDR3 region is CASSPKDRDGYTF. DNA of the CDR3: TGTGCCAGCAGCCCGAAGGACAGGGACGGCTACACCTTC.